The sequence of this TCR beta chain was determined in a study of T cell changes during pregnancy in multiple sclerosis. V was pared by 3 bases and J by 5 bases, with 3 bases of the junction left unmatched. The length of the CDR3 is 15 residues. CDR1 and CDR2 (germline): KGHSH, LQKENI. The table came from immunoSEQ multiplex PCR; TCRdb's copy has only in-frame clones and leaves some out. The sample records about 87,000 clones, 90% to 95% being singletons. Source: peripheral blood, taken in the third trimester of pregnancy. This receptor was taken from a female donor in good health, enrolled as a control in a pregnancy study. This chain joins TRBV18 and TRBJ1-5; TRBD1 matches 11 bases. CDR3 sequence: CASSPGTGGHQPQHF. For the CDR3, the DNA is TGTGCCAGCTCACCCGGGACAGGGGGTCATCAGCCCCAGCATTTT. Supplemented by reference TRBV18 and TRBJ1-5, the full variable domain reads NAGVMQNPRHLVRRRGQEARLRCSPMKGHSHVYWYRQLPEEGLKFMVYLQKENIIDESGMPKERFSAEFPKEGPSILRIQQVVRGDSAAYFCASSPGTGGHQPQHFGDGTRLSIL.